This T cell receptor beta chain was recorded in a study of control samples from healthy donors and cancer patients. V lost 6 bases, J lost 4 bases, and 8 bases stayed unmatched. Germline assignment: CDR1 KGHSH and CDR2 LQKENI. The CDR3 has 14 amino acids. The protocol was immunoSEQ multiplex PCR, while the TCRdb copy is restricted to in-frame clones and leaves out a portion. Among some 200,000 clones listed, about 95% were seen once. The chain is built from TRBV18 and TRBJ1-1, with 7 bases that match TRBD1. The clonotype was recovered from a middle-aged man in good health. Sequencing was performed on blood. This CDR3 reads CASSRGQSSTEAFF. The CDR3 nucleotides are TGTGCCAGCTCCCGGGGACAGTCTAGCACTGAAGCTTTCTTT.